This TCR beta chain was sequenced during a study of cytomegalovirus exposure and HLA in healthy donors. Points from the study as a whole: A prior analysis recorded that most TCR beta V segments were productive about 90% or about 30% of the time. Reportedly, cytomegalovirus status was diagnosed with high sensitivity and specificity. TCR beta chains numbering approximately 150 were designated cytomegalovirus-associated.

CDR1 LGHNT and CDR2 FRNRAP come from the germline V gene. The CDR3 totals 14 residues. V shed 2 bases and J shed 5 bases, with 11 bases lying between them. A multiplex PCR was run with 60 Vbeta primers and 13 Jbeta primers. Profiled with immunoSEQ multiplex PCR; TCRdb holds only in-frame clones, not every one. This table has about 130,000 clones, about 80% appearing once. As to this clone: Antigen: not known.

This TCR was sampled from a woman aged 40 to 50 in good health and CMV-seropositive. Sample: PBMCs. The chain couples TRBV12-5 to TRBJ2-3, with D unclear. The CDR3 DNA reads TGTGCTAGTGGTTTGAGTTGGAGTGGAGATACGCAGTATTTT. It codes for CASGLSWSGDTQYF.